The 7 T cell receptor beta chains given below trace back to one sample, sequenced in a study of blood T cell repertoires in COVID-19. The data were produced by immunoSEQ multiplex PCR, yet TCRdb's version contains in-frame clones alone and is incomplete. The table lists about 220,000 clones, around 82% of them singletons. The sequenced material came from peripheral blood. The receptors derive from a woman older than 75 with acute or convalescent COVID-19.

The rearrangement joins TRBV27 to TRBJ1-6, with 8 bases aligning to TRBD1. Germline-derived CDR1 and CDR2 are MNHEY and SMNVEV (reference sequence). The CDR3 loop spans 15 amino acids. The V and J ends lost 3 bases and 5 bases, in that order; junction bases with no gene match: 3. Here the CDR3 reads CASSLDRANNSPLHF. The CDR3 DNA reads TGTGCCAGCAGTTTGGACAGGGCAAATAATTCACCCCTCCACTTT.

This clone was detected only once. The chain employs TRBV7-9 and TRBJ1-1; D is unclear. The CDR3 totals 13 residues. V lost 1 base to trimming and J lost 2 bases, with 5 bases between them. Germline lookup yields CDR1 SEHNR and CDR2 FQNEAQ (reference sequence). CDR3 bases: TGTGCCAGCAGCTTAGTCCTAAACACTGAAGCTTTCTTT. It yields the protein CASSLVLNTEAFF.

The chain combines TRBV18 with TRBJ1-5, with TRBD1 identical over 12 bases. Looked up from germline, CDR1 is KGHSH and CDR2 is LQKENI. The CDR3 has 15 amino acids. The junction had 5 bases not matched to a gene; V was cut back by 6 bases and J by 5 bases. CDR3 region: CASSLGQGAYQPQHF. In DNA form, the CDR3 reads TGTGCCAGCTCCCTGGGACAGGGGGCCTATCAGCCCCAGCATTTT. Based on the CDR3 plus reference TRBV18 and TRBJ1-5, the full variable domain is NAGVMQNPRHLVRRRGQEARLRCSPMKGHSHVYWYRQLPEEGLKFMVYLQKENIIDESGMPKERFSAEFPKEGPSILRIQQVVRGDSAAYFCASSLGQGAYQPQHFGDGTRLSIL.

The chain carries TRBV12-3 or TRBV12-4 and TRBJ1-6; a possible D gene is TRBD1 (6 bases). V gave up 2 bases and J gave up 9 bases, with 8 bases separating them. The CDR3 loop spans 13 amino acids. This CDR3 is CASSLTGLSPLHF. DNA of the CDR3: TGTGCCAGCAGTTTAACAGGGCTTTCACCCCTCCACTTT.

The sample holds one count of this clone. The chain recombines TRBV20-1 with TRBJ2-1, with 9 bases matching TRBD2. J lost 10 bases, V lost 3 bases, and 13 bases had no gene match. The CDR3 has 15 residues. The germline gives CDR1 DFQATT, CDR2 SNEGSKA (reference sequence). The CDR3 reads CSASFDSGGRGEQFF. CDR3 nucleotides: TGCAGTGCTAGTTTTGATAGCGGGGGAAGAGGGGAGCAGTTCTTC.

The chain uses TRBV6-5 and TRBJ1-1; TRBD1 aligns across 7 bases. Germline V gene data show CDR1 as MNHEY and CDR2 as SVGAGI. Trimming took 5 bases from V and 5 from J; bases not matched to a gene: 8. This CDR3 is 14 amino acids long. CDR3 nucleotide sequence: TGTGCCAGCAGTCAAAGGGGGCGAGGGACTGAAGCTTTCTTT. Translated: CASSQRGRGTEAFF.

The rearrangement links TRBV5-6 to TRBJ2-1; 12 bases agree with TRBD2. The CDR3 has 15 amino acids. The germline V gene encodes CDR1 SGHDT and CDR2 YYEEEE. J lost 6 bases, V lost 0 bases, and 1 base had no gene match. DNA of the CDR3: TGTGCCAGCAGCTTGGAACTAGCGGGGGGCAATGAGCAGTTCTTC. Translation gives CASSLELAGGNEQFF.